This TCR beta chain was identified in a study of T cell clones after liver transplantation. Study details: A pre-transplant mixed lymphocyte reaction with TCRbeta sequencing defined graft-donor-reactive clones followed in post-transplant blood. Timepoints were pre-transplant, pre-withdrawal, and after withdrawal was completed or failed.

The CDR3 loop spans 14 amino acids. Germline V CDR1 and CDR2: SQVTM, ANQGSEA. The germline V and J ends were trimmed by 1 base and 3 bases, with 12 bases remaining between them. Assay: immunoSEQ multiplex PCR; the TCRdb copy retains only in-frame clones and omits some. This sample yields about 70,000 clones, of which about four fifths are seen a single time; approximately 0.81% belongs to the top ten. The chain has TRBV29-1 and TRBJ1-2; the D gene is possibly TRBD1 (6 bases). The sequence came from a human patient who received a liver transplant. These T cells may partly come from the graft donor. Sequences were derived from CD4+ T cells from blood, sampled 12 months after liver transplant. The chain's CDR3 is CSVEVRGGHYGYTF. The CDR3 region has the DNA TGCAGCGTTGAAGTCAGGGGAGGCCACTATGGCTACACCTTC.